Following are 27 T cell receptor beta chains from one sample sequenced in a study of cytomegalovirus exposure and HLA in healthy donors. Using immunoSEQ multiplex PCR, the repertoire was profiled, and TCRdb retains in-frame clones only, with some absent. Here the sample spans under 400,000 clones, 75% to 90% being singletons. The sequenced sample consisted of PBMCs. Receptors originate from a woman aged 18-29 years in good health and CMV-seronegative.

The chain joins TRBV19 to TRBJ2-7; D is unclear. This CDR3 is built from 15 residues. The germline gives CDR1 LNHDA, CDR2 SQIVND (reference sequence). Trimming cost V 3 bases and J 1 base, with 13 bases left between them. The CDR3 nucleotides are TGTGCCAGTAGTATTTCTGTGACACGGTCCTACGAGCAGTACTTC. Protein sequence: CASSISVTRSYEQYF. The whole variable domain, remainder taken from reference TRBV19 and TRBJ2-7, is DGGITQSPKYLFRKEGQNVTLSCEQNLNHDAMYWYRQDPGQGLRLIYYSQIVNDFQKGDIAEGYSVSREKKESFPLTVTSAQKNPTAFYLCASSISVTRSYEQYFGPGTRLTVT.

The CDR3 bases are TGTGCCAGTAAGGTAGGGGGTGAAGCTTTCTTT. Amino acids: CASKVGGEAFF. This chain links TRBV19 with TRBJ1-1; weak D call: TRBD1 (6 bases). CDR1 is LNHDA, CDR2 SQIVND, per germline (reference sequence). The germline V and J ends were trimmed by 7 bases and 7 bases, with 10 bases remaining between them. The CDR3 consists of 11 residues.

The V gene is TRBV23-1, the J gene TRBJ2-5; 10 nucleotides line up with TRBD1. TRBV23-1 is sorted into the ORF group, with uncertain function. The CDR3 runs 13 residues. J lost 5 bases, V lost 4 bases, and 1 base had no gene match. CDR3 sequence (DNA): TGCGCCAGCAGTCGGACAGGGGGTGAGACCCAGTACTTC. Its protein product is CASSRTGGETQYF.

In its sample, this clone was seen once. The V gene is TRBV5-1, the J gene TRBJ2-2; TRBD1 might be the D (6 bases). The CDR3 covers 15 residues. Trimming removed 7 bases from V and 0 bases from J, with 13 bases in between. Germline CDR1 is SGHRS and CDR2 is YFSETQ. The CDR3 region has the DNA TGCGCCAGCGGACCGGGACAAACGAACACCGGGGAGCTGTTTTTT. Translating it yields CASGPGQTNTGELFF.

V gene TRBV28 combines with J gene TRBJ1-1; 7 nucleotides align to TRBD1. CDR1 and CDR2 (germline): MDHEN, SYDVKM. V shed 6 bases, J shed 10 bases, and the junction held 11 bases outside the gene matches. This CDR3 is built from 13 residues. The CDR3 coding sequence is TGTGCCAGCAGGGGACAGACAGGGTTTAGAGCTTTCTTT. Amino acid sequence: CASRGQTGFRAFF.

V usage is TRBV2 and J usage is TRBJ2-7, with TRBD1 as a possible D gene (5 bases). Deletions cut 6 bases from V and 2 bases from J, with 17 bases between. Germline loops: CDR1 SNHLY, CDR2 FYNNEI. This CDR3 has 15 residues. CDR3 in DNA: TGTGCCAGCAGCGAGATGGACACCTCCCCCTACGAGCAGTACTTC. Protein: CASSEMDTSPYEQYF.

The V gene is TRBV27, the J gene TRBJ2-2; TRBD1 is a possible D gene (6 bases). The germline V gene encodes CDR1 MNHEY and CDR2 SMNVEV (reference sequence). Trimming stripped 10 bases from V and 2 bases from J, with 14 bases between. The CDR3 runs 14 residues. The chain's CDR3 is CATSDRVNTGELFF. The DNA for the CDR3 is TGTGCCACCTCGGACAGAGTAAACACCGGGGAGCTGTTTTTT.

The V gene is TRBV18, the J gene TRBJ1-1; the D gene is possibly TRBD1 (5 bases). In germline, CDR1 is KGHSH, CDR2 LQKENI. The CDR3 runs 16 residues. V lost 2 bases and J 0 bases, leaving 13 bases between the germline ends. The CDR3 reads CASSPTPGDLNTEAFF. Written as DNA, the CDR3 is TGTGCCAGCTCACCAACGCCGGGGGACTTGAACACTGAAGCTTTCTTT.

This chain connects TRBV19 to TRBJ2-7, with 11 bases lining up with TRBD2. Per the germline V gene, CDR1 is LNHDA and CDR2 is SQIVND (reference sequence). V was clipped by 2 bases and J by 5 bases; unmatched bases: 5. CDR3 size: 15 residues. The CDR3 loop is CASSIYSGGANEQYF. In DNA form, the CDR3 reads TGTGCCAGTAGTATATATAGCGGGGGGGCGAACGAGCAGTACTTC.

The rearrangement joins TRBV2 to TRBJ2-3; 8 bases align to TRBD2. Trimming took 4 bases from V and 2 from J; bases not matched to a gene: 5. CDR3 length: 15 residues. Germline lookup yields CDR1 SNHLY and CDR2 FYNNEI. The CDR3 coding sequence is TGTGCCAGCAGTGGTCTAGCGGGCCTCACAGATACGCAGTATTTT. Its translation: CASSGLAGLTDTQYF.

The chain couples TRBV4-1 to TRBJ2-1; 9 bases align to TRBD2. V shed 0 bases and J 13 bases; nucleotides not matched to a gene: 16. The germline CDR1 and CDR2 sequences are MGHRA and YSYEKL. The CDR3 covers 17 residues. This CDR3 reads CASSQEKGASGKINQFF. CDR3 DNA sequence: TGCGCCAGCAGCCAAGAAAAGGGGGCTAGCGGGAAAATAAACCAGTTCTTC.

This clone appeared a single time. V is TRBV15 and J is TRBJ2-2; weak D call: TRBD1 (5 bases). Trimming stripped 4 bases from V and 6 bases from J, with 15 bases between. Germline lookup yields CDR1 LNHNV and CDR2 YYDKDF (reference sequence). The CDR3 sequence is 15 residues long. The CDR3 bases are TGTGCCACCAGCATTCAGGGTCTTAGTGCCGGGGAGCTGTTTTTT. Protein sequence: CATSIQGLSAGELFF.

The chain combines TRBV9 with TRBJ1-1; perhaps TRBD1 as D (5 bases). The CDR3 loop spans 14 amino acids. Trimming removed 1 base from V and 4 bases from J, with 11 bases in between. Germline V gives CDR1 SGDLS, CDR2 YYNGEE. For the CDR3, the DNA is TGTGCCAGCAGCGTAAGTGGGGCAATCACTGAAGCTTTCTTT. This codes for CASSVSGAITEAFF.

The V and J genes are TRBV2 and TRBJ2-1; TRBD2 agrees at 13 bases. V shed 6 bases and J 1 base; nucleotides not matched to a gene: 12. Per the germline V gene, CDR1 is SNHLY and CDR2 is FYNNEI. This CDR3 region has 19 residues. This CDR3 reads CASRYGRTSGSSSYNEQFF. The CDR3 DNA reads as TGTGCCAGCAGGTACGGGCGGACTAGCGGGAGTTCTTCCTACAATGAGCAGTTCTTC.

The chain recombines TRBV2 with TRBJ2-2; 9 bases map to TRBD2. V was pared by 8 bases and J by 1 base, with 11 bases of the junction left unmatched. The germline V gene encodes CDR1 SNHLY and CDR2 FYNNEI. This CDR3 comprises 17 residues. CDR3 in DNA: TGTGCCAGCGCCCGGTTGAGACTAGCGGAGAACACCGGGGAGCTGTTTTTT. Translated, it gives CASARLRLAENTGELFF. The full variable domain, with the rest looked up from reference TRBV2 and TRBJ2-2, is EPEVTQTPSHQVTQMGQEVILRCVPISNHLYFYWYRQILGQKVEFLVSFYNNEISEKSEIFDDQFSVERPDGSNFTLKIRSTKLEDSAMYFCASARLRLAENTGELFFGEGSRLTVL.

This clone was found a few times. V gene TRBV27 combines with J gene TRBJ1-1; no clear D gene. With 5 bases removed from V and 8 bases from J, the gap between germline ends came to 9 bases. Germline CDR1 reads MNHEY; CDR2 reads SMNVEV (reference sequence). The CDR3 contains 11 residues. The CDR3 coding sequence is TGTGCCAGCAGTATTGGGAGAGAAGCTTTCTTT. Encoded protein: CASSIGREAFF.

The chain combines TRBV29-1 with TRBJ1-2; D gene unclear. Trimming removed 5 bases at V and 6 bases at J, with 22 bases between. Germline values: CDR1 SQVTM, CDR2 ANQGSEA. The CDR3 has 15 residues. CDR3 amino acids: CSVQQTRSGANGYTF. The CDR3 coding sequence is TGCAGCGTTCAGCAAACAAGGTCGGGAGCGAATGGCTACACCTTC.

The chain has TRBV18 and TRBJ1-2; TRBD1 matches at 7 bases. Germline V lookup: CDR1 KGHSH, CDR2 LQKENI. The CDR3 is 14 residues long. Unmatched junction bases numbered 4, after V lost 2 bases and J lost 4 bases. CDR3 amino acids: CASSPDRDSYGYTF. In nucleotides, the CDR3 is TGTGCCAGCTCACCAGACCGGGACAGCTATGGCTACACCTTC.

CDR3 sequence: CASSLSGTVQETQYF. In DNA, the CDR3 is TGTGCCAGCAGTTTATCTGGGACAGTTCAAGAGACCCAGTACTTC. The chain employs TRBV28 and TRBJ2-5, with 7 bases aligning to TRBD1. CDR1 is MDHEN and CDR2 is SYDVKM in the germline V gene. V shed 1 base and J 2 bases; nucleotides not matched to a gene: 4. The CDR3 spans 15 residues.

The rearrangement joins TRBV11-2 to TRBJ1-1, with D perhaps TRBD1 (5 bases). Deletions cut 1 base from V and 0 bases from J, with 15 bases between. CDR1 and CDR2 (germline): SGHAT, FQNNGV. The CDR3 spans 17 residues. As DNA, the CDR3 is TGTGCCAGCAGCTTAGTAAGAGGGGAGGGAGTGAACACTGAAGCTTTCTTT. As protein: CASSLVRGEGVNTEAFF.

CDR3 region: CASSSGTSGGYEQYF. As DNA, the CDR3 is TGTGCCAGCAGTTCTGGGACTAGCGGGGGATACGAGCAGTACTTC. The chain is built from TRBV28 and TRBJ2-7; 14 bases are shared with TRBD2. The germline CDR1 and CDR2 sequences are MDHEN and SYDVKM. The CDR3 has 15 residues. Losses at the gene ends were 4 bases for V and 4 bases for J; bases not matched to a gene: 3.

V and J are TRBV10-3 and TRBJ1-2, with TRBD1 identical over 7 bases. From germline, CDR1 is ENHRY and CDR2 SYGVKD. Trimming at V came to 4 bases and at J to 8 bases, leaving 10 bases not matched to a gene. CDR3 length equals 14 residues. CDR3 DNA sequence: TGTGCCATCAGTGGACAGGGCGGGTCGAAGGGCTACACCTTC. Its protein is CAISGQGGSKGYTF.

The V and J genes are TRBV28 and TRBJ2-7; D is unclear. V was shortened by 3 bases and J by 3 bases, with 15 bases between the two germline ends. Germline V CDR1 and CDR2: MDHEN, SYDVKM. CDR3 size: 15 residues. The CDR3 nucleotides are TGTGCCAGCAGTTTTTCCCCCGGCGGATACTACGAGCAGTACTTC. This translates into CASSFSPGGYYEQYF.

Concerning this clone: The junction departs from the called germline gene at one end, perhaps through a read error. The chain uses TRBV27 and TRBJ2-4; D possibly corresponds to TRBD1 (6 bases). CDR1 is MNHEY, CDR2 SMNVEV, per germline (reference sequence). The CDR3 extends over 16 amino acids. The CDR3 protein is CASSTYRDGAKNIQCF. CDR3 in DNA: TGTGCCAGCAGTACCTACAGGGATGGAGCCAAAAACATTCAGTGCTTC.

The chain employs TRBV14 and TRBJ1-2; no reliable D call. Germline values: CDR1 SGHDN, CDR2 FVKESK. V was shortened by 1 base and J by 1 base, with 4 bases between the two germline ends. CDR3 size: 13 residues. CDR3 amino acids: CASSQVVNYGYTF. The CDR3 DNA follows: TGTGCCAGCAGCCAAGTAGTTAACTATGGCTACACCTTC.

The rearrangement uses TRBV5-1 and TRBJ1-1, with D perhaps TRBD1 (6 bases). V lost 4 bases and J lost 6, with 16 bases in between. This CDR3 contains 14 residues. Looked up from germline, CDR1 is SGHRS and CDR2 is YFSETQ. This chain's CDR3 is CASSRPVGGPEAFF. In DNA form, the CDR3 reads TGCGCCAGCAGCCGGCCAGTCGGGGGGCCTGAAGCTTTCTTT. Looking up the rest from reference TRBV5-1 and TRBJ1-1 gives the full variable domain: KAGVTQTPRYLIKTRGQQVTLSCSPISGHRSVSWYQQTPGQGLQFLFEYFSETQRNKGNFPGRFSGRQFSNSRSEMNVSTLELGDSALYLCASSRPVGGPEAFFGQGTRLTVV.

V gene TRBV7-6 combines with J gene TRBJ1-5, with 9 bases matching TRBD1. The CDR3 extends over 14 amino acids. J gave up 7 bases and V 5 bases, and 6 bases lay outside the gene matches. The germline V gene has CDR1 SGHVS and CDR2 FNYEAQ. In DNA, the CDR3 is TGTGCCAGCAGCCCCGGGACAGGGTCCCAGCCCCAGCATTTT. It codes for CASSPGTGSQPQHF.